This entry features one T cell receptor beta chain sequence. Its specificity is not known. The CDR3 consists of 17 residues. The V gene lost 4 bases and the J gene lost 0 bases, with 17 bases spanning the gap. Germline V gene data show CDR1 as SGHDT and CDR2 as YYEEEE. This sample's time point: baseline, week 1 (first vaccination visit). Treatment in this sample: pre-vaccination baseline after standard-of-care therapy. The table came from immunoSEQ multiplex PCR; TCRdb's copy has only in-frame clones and leaves some out. The sample lists approximately 54,000 clones, approximately 78% occurring once. These data come from a study of a mutant IDH1 vaccine in newly diagnosed glioma. Study-level results: Apparently, pseudoprogression bore no relation to changes among the top peripheral T cell clonotypes.

The clonotype comes from a man between 18 and 29 years old with glioma. The source was PBMCs, collected from a glioma patient treated with radiotherapy, temozolomide or both. J is TRBJ2-4 and V is TRBV5-6; D tentatively fits TRBD1 or TRBD2 (6 bases each). The CDR3 protein is CASSQRGGSRAKNIQYF. CDR3 DNA sequence: TGTGCCAGCAGCCAAAGAGGGGGGTCTCGAGCCAAAAACATTCAGTACTTC. Combining the CDR3 with reference TRBV5-6 and TRBJ2-4 gives the whole variable domain DAGVTQSPTHLIKTRGQQVTLRCSPKSGHDTVSWYQQALGQGPQFIFQYYEEEERQRGNFPDRFSGHQFPNYSSELNVNALLLGDSALYLCASSQRGGSRAKNIQYFGAGTRLSVL.